This is a list of T cell receptor beta chains from one sample in a study of tumor-infiltrating lymphocytes in oesophageal squamous cell carcinoma. TCRdb reanalysed the PCR reads using MiXCR and keeps one entry per CDR3 protein. The sample holds roughly 16,000 distinct CDR3 sequences, around half seen once. Sequenced: esophageal tumor tissue. The receptors originated from a male donor with esophageal squamous cell carcinoma. Each CDR3 is given with its conserved first and last residue. A D gene is named only where the DNA matches it firmly. Only some rows state a clone size, as once, few, many or a class for expanded clones.

.,TRBJ2-7,TRBV11-2,.,CASSLYEGPTYEQYF,TGTGCCAGCAGCTTATATGAGGGGCCCACCTACGAGCAGTACTTT
many,TRBJ2-2,TRBV28,TRBD2,CASRGGSANTGELFF,TGTGCCAGCAGGGGCGGGAGTGCGAACACCGGGGAGCTGTTTTTT
.,TRBJ2-1,TRBV7-6,TRBD2,CASSLSPREARNEQFF,TGTGCCAGCAGCTTAAGCCCGCGGGAGGCTCGTAATGAGCAGTTCTTC
.,TRBJ2-3,TRBV27,.,CASSLRRSTDTQYF,TGTGCCAGCAGTTTACGGCGGAGCACAGATACGCAGTATTTT
.,TRBJ2-7,TRBV6-1,TRBD2,CASRRSGIGKDEQYF,TGTGCCAGCAGGCGTAGCGGGATCGGTAAGGACGAGCAGTACTTC
.,TRBJ2-1,TRBV18,.,CASSRTEYNEQFF,TGTGCCAGCTCTAGGACCGAATACAATGAGCAGTTCTTC
medium-sized,TRBJ1-1,TRBV12-3/TRBV12-4,.,CASRYGQRNTEAFF,TGTGCCAGCAGATATGGACAGCGGAACACTGAAGCTTTCTTT
medium-sized,TRBJ2-7,TRBV7-9,.,CASSFGRGYEQYF,TGTGCCAGCAGCTTTGGCAGGGGATACGAGCAGTACTTC
.,TRBJ2-1,TRBV12-3/TRBV12-4,TRBD2,CASRRTSGQGDQEQFF,TGTGCCAGCAGAAGGACTAGCGGCCAAGGGGACCAGGAGCAGTTCTTC
medium-sized,TRBJ1-5,TRBV12-3/TRBV12-4,TRBD1,CASSPGQGIYPQHF,TGTGCCAGCAGTCCAGGACAGGGAATCTATCCCCAGCATTTT
.,TRBJ1-5,TRBV12-3/TRBV12-4,TRBD1,CASSGPGQNNQPQHF,TGTGCCAGCAGCGGACCGGGACAGAATAATCAGCCCCAGCATTTT
medium-sized,TRBJ2-1,TRBV28,.,CASRIYNEQFF,TGTGCCAGCAGAATATACAATGAGCAGTTCTTC
few,TRBJ2-5,TRBV28,.,CASKGSAETQYF,TGTGCCAGCAAGGGGAGCGCGGAGACCCAGTACTTC
.,TRBJ1-4,TRBV12-3/TRBV12-4,.,CASSPLGVPSTDTQFF,TGTGCCAGCAGTCCTTTAGGGGTCCCTAGCACAGATACGCAGTTTTTT
many,TRBJ2-1,TRBV18,TRBD2,CASSPRGLAGGEQFF,TGTGCCAGCTCACCACGGGGACTAGCGGGAGGTGAGCAGTTCTTC
once,TRBJ2-7,TRBV11-2,.,CASSFGINEQYF,TGTGCCAGCAGCTTCGGTATAAATGAGCAGTACTTC
.,TRBJ2-1,TRBV24-1,.,CATSALNEQFF,TGTGCCACCAGTGCCCTCAATGAGCAGTTCTTC
many,TRBJ2-1,TRBV28,.,CASSFYSSPSYNEQFF,TGTGCCAGCAGTTTTTATTCCAGCCCCTCCTACAATGAGCAGTTCTTC
once,TRBJ1-2,TRBV6-8,TRBD1,CASSYSGGQGSGYTF,TGTGCCAGCAGTTACTCGGGCGGACAGGGCAGTGGCTACACCTTC